These 17 T cell receptor beta chains share one sample of origin, sequenced in a study of blood T cell repertoires in COVID-19. Method: immunoSEQ multiplex PCR; TCRdb's copy keeps in-frame clones and lacks some. The table lists some 100,000 clones, roughly 86% of them singletons. Sequenced material: peripheral blood. Receptors originate from a man aged 50 to 59 with acute or convalescent COVID-19.

The rearrangement links TRBV7-2 to TRBJ2-7; D is unclear. The CDR3 spans 13 residues. In germline, CDR1 is SGHTA, CDR2 FQGNSA. V dropped 2 bases and J dropped 6 bases, with 11 bases sitting between them. This CDR3 reads CASSLRVSSEQYF. DNA for the CDR3: TGTGCCAGCAGCTTACGAGTATCAAGCGAGCAGTACTTC.

The genes are TRBV9 and TRBJ1-2, with 7 positions matching TRBD1. With V trimmed by 5 bases and J by 8 bases, 3 bases remained unmatched. The CDR3 runs to 11 residues. The V gene's germline CDR1 is SGDLS and CDR2 YYNGEE. This chain's CDR3 is CASRTGSGYTF. The CDR3 DNA reads as TGTGCCAGCAGGACAGGGAGCGGCTACACCTTC.

This clone appeared once. The V call is TRBV6-2 or TRBV6-3, the J call TRBJ1-2; 7 positions match TRBD1. The germline gives CDR1 MNHEY, CDR2 SVGEGT. Trimming took 6 bases from V and 4 from J; bases not matched to a gene: 5. This CDR3 region has 13 residues. In DNA, the CDR3 is TGTGCCAGCAGCCAGGGACAGTTCTATGGCTACACCTTC. Translation gives CASSQGQFYGYTF.

V usage is TRBV6-5 and J usage is TRBJ1-1; 8 bases map to TRBD1. The CDR3 covers 15 residues. V was clipped by 6 bases and J by 4 bases; unmatched bases: 10. Germline CDR1 MNHEY, CDR2 SVGAGI. The chain's CDR3 is CASRQQGGRGTEAFF. The DNA of the CDR3 is TGTGCCAGCAGGCAACAGGGGGGACGAGGCACTGAAGCTTTCTTT.

V and J are TRBV4-1 and TRBJ2-7, with TRBD1 identical over 7 bases. In germline, CDR1 is MGHRA, CDR2 YSYEKL. This CDR3 spans 17 amino acids. Unmatched junction bases numbered 13, after V lost 5 bases and J lost 0 bases. The chain's CDR3 is CASSARRGPPASYEQYF. In nucleotides, the CDR3 is TGCGCCAGCAGCGCAAGAAGGGGGCCGCCAGCCTCCTACGAGCAGTACTTC.

The chain couples TRBV19 to TRBJ1-2; 8 bases map to TRBD1. CDR1 is LNHDA, CDR2 SQIVND, per germline (reference sequence). The CDR3 runs 15 residues. V lost 5 bases and J lost 4; bases outside the gene matches: 9. The chain's CDR3 is CASSQNHRGSYGYTF. The CDR3 DNA reads as TGTGCCAGTAGTCAAAACCACAGGGGGAGCTATGGCTACACCTTC.

The chain combines TRBV5-8 with TRBJ2-3; D gene ambiguous. The CDR3 runs to 15 residues. Germline CDR1 reads SGHTS; CDR2 reads YDEGEE. Between the trimmed V and J ends, which lost 2 bases and 1 base, there was a span of 11 bases. The CDR3 loop is CASSLERTGTDTQYF. CDR3 in DNA: TGTGCCAGCAGCTTAGAGCGCACGGGCACAGATACGCAGTATTTT.

The V call is TRBV12-5, the J call TRBJ2-3; 7 bases agree with TRBD2. There are 18 residues in the CDR3. Germline trimming cut 5 bases from V and 6 bases from J; bases unmatched to any gene: 20. Germline V CDR1 and CDR2: LGHNT, FRNRAP. DNA for the CDR3: TGTGCTAGTGGTCCCCCCCCTGGGCGGGAGAAGATTCTGGATACGCAGTATTTT. This sequence encodes CASGPPPGREKILDTQYF.

This clone was seen ten or more times. This sequence joins TRBV2 and TRBJ1-3; a weak D match, TRBD1 (6 bases). The CDR3 totals 17 residues. Trimming pared 3 bases from V and 1 base from J, leaving 16 bases between. The germline CDR1 and CDR2 sequences are SNHLY and FYNNEI. DNA for the CDR3: TGTGCCAGCAGTGACCCAGGAGCGGGACATTCTGGAAACACCATATATTTT. Protein product: CASSDPGAGHSGNTIYF.

This clone was observed once. This chain links TRBV24-1 with TRBJ2-2; 10 nucleotides agree with TRBD2. The CDR3 is 17 amino acids. Trimming cost V 0 bases and J 4 bases; bases outside gene matches: 4. Germline-derived CDR1 and CDR2 are KGHDR and SFDVKD. The CDR3 DNA reads as TGTGCCACCAGTGATTTGGGGACTAGCGACCTCACCGGGGAGCTGTTTTTT. It yields the protein CATSDLGTSDLTGELFF.

The chain has TRBV15 and TRBJ2-3, with D possibly matching TRBD2 (5 bases). The ends were cut back, 3 bases at V and 0 bases at J, with 13 bases in the middle. The germline gives CDR1 LNHNV, CDR2 YYDKDF (reference sequence). The CDR3 extends over 16 amino acids. The CDR3, as DNA: TGTGCCACCAGCAGGCGGGCGAAGTCTAGCACAGATACGCAGTATTTT. Translation: CATSRRAKSSTDTQYF.

This chain uses TRBV11-2 with TRBJ2-2; 14 bases agree with TRBD2. The germline V gene has CDR1 SGHAT and CDR2 FQNNGV. Trimming removed 5 bases from V and 5 bases from J; junction bases left unmatched: 7. The CDR3 contains 17 residues. The CDR3 here is CASSVGTSGSRTGELFF. The CDR3 DNA is TGTGCCAGCAGCGTAGGGACTAGCGGGAGTCGGACCGGGGAGCTGTTTTTT.

This rearrangement joins TRBV7-6 to TRBJ2-5; D not certain. The germline V gene encodes CDR1 SGHVS and CDR2 FNYEAQ. The CDR3 totals 12 residues. V was cut by 5 bases and J by 2 bases, with 6 bases left in between. In DNA, the CDR3 is TGTGCCAGCAGCCGCGTTCAAGAGACCCAGTACTTC. Translating gives CASSRVQETQYF.

A remark on this clone: Mismatch with germline at one junction end may stem from a read error. The V gene is TRBV9, the J gene TRBJ1-2, with TRBD1 identical over 9 bases. The CDR3 length is 13 residues. CDR1 SGDLS and CDR2 YYNGEE come from the germline V gene. CDR3 DNA: TGTGCCAGCAGCCCATCCGGGACAGGGAGAGTCTTCTTC. Translating gives CASSPSGTGRVFF.

The genes are TRBV5-5 and TRBJ2-4, with D perhaps matching TRBD1 (5 bases). The CDR3 loop spans 19 amino acids. Trimming removed 4 bases from V and 3 bases from J, with 26 bases in between. The germline V gene has CDR1 SGHKS and CDR2 YYEKEE (reference sequence). The CDR3 spells CASSQRQWGGRVDKNIQYF. Written as DNA, the CDR3 is TGTGCCAGCAGCCAACGACAGTGGGGCGGAAGGGTGGACAAAAACATTCAGTACTTC.

This clone has a single count. The chain recombines TRBV9 with TRBJ1-5, with D uncertain. The germline CDR1 and CDR2 sequences are SGDLS and YYNGEE. This CDR3 has 13 amino acids. Trimming took 4 bases from V and 6 from J, leaving 11 bases between them. This CDR3 reads CASSPGGSQPQHF. Here the CDR3 DNA reads TGTGCCAGCAGCCCCGGAGGGAGTCAGCCCCAGCATTTT. The full variable domain, completed using reference TRBV9 and TRBJ1-5, is DSGVTQTPKHLITATGQRVTLRCSPRSGDLSVYWYQQSLDQGLQFLIQYYNGEERAKGNILERFSAQQFPDLHSELNLSSLELGDSALYFCASSPGGSQPQHFGDGTRLSIL.

This clone was seen only a few times. V is TRBV28 and J is TRBJ2-1; tentatively, D is TRBD2 (5 bases). Trimming took off 6 bases at V and 6 bases at J, with 15 bases between the two ends. The CDR3 extends over 14 amino acids. In germline, CDR1 is MDHEN, CDR2 SYDVKM. The CDR3 DNA reads as TGTGCCAGCAGCCCAAGTCCAGGAGGCAATGAGCAGTTCTTC. This gives the protein CASSPSPGGNEQFF.